The present T cell receptor beta chain was sequenced within a study of OX40 agonist ivuxolimab in advanced cancers. Sequencing was performed with immunoSEQ multiplex PCR; in TCRdb, only in-frame clones are kept and a portion is missing. The sample comprises around 56,000 clones, approximately 83% of which are singletons, and 1.4% to 1.5% rests with the top ten. This CDR3 is built from 13 residues. J is TRBJ2-7 and V is TRBV21-1. TRBV21-1 constitutes a pseudogene. The receptor was isolated from an adult with an advanced solid tumor such as melanoma, head and neck, liver or kidney cancer. The starting material was CD4+ or CD8+ T cells sorted from blood, obtained in a trial of the OX40 agonist ivuxolimab. For the CDR3, the DNA is TGTGCCAGCAGTCCCACTGTGGGACGGTTGTCGCACTTC. Its protein is CASSPTVGRLSHF.